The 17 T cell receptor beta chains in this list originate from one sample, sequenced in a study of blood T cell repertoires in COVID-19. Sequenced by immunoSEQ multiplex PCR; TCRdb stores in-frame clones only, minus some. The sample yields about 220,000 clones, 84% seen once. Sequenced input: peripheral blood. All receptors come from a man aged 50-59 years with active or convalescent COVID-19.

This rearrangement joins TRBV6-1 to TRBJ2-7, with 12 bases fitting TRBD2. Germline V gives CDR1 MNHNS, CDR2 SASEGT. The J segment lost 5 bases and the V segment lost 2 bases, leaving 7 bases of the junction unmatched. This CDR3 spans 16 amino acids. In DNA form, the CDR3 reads TGTGCCAGCAGTGAATGGGCTAGCGGGGGGGCCCACGAGCAGTACGTC. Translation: CASSEWASGGAHEQYV.

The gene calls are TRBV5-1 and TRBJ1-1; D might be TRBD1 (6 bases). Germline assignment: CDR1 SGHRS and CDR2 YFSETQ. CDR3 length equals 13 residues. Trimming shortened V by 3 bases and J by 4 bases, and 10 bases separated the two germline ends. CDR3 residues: CASSSRGATEAFF. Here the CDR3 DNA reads TGCGCCAGCAGCTCCAGGGGAGCCACTGAAGCTTTCTTT.

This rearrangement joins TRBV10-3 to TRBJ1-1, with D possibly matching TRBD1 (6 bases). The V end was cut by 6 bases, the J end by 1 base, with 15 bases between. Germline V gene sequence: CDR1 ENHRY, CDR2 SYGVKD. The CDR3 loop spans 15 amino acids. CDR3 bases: TGTGCCATCAGCAGTCCGGGACAAAGGAACACTGAAGCTTTCTTT. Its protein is CAISSPGQRNTEAFF.

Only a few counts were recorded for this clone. CDR3 bases: TGTGCCACGAGCCCTAGGGGGGGGGTTTCGCCCCAGCATTTT. It is translated as CATSPRGGVSPQHF. This chain links TRBV24-1 with TRBJ1-5; D is possibly TRBD1 (6 bases). Germline CDR1 reads KGHDR; CDR2 reads SFDVKD. The V and J ends lost 10 bases and 9 bases respectively, with 21 bases between them. The CDR3 runs to 14 residues.

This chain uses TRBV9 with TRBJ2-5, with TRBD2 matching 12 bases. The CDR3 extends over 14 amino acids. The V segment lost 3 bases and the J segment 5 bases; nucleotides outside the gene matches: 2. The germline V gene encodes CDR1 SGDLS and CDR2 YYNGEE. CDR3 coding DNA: TGTGCCAGCAGCGCTAGCGGGGGGGCGGAGACCCAGTACTTC. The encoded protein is CASSASGGAETQYF.

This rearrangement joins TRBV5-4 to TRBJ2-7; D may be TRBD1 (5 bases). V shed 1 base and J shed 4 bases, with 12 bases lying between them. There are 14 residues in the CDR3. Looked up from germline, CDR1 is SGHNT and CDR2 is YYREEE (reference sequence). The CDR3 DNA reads TGTGCCAGCAGCTTGTTTGACAGCGATTACGAGCAGTACTTC. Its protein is CASSLFDSDYEQYF.

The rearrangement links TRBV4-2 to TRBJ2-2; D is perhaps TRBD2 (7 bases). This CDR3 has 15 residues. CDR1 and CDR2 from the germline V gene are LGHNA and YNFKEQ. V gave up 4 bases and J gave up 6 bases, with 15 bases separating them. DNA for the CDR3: TGTGCCAGCAGCCCTCGGGGGGCCTCGTCCGGGGAGCTGTTTTTT. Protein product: CASSPRGASSGELFF.

The CDR3 protein is CATSDTGQFNNEQFF. The CDR3 DNA reads as TGTGCCACCAGTGACACTGGACAGTTTAACAATGAGCAGTTCTTC. This sequence joins TRBV24-1 and TRBJ2-1; a weak D match, TRBD1 (6 bases). Germline V gene data show CDR1 as KGHDR and CDR2 as SFDVKD. This CDR3 is 15 amino acids long. Trimming stripped 4 bases from V and 5 bases from J, with 14 bases between.

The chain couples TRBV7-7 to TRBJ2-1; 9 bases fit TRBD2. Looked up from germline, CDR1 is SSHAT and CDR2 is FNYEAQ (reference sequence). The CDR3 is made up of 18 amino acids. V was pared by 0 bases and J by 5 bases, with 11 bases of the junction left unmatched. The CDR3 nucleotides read TGTGCCAGCAGCTTAGCCCCAGTGGGGACTAGCACTCACAATGAGCAGTTCTTC. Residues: CASSLAPVGTSTHNEQFF.

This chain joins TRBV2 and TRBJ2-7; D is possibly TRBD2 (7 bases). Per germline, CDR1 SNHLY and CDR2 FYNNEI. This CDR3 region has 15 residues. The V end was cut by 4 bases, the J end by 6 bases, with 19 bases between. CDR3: CASSGRLAGAFEQYF. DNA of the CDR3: TGTGCCAGCAGTGGGAGACTAGCAGGGGCCTTCGAGCAGTACTTC.

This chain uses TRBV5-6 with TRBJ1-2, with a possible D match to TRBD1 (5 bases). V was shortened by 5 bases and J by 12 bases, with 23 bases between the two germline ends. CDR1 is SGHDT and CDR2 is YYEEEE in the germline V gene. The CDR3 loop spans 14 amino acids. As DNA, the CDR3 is TGTGCCAGCAGTTATTACAGGAGTCGCACGTCGGACACCTTC. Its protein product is CASSYYRSRTSDTF. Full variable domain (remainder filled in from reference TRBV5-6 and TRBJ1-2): DAGVTQSPTHLIKTRGQQVTLRCSPKSGHDTVSWYQQALGQGPQFIFQYYEEEERQRGNFPDRFSGHQFPNYSSELNVNALLLGDSALYLCASSYYRSRTSDTFGSGTRLTVV.

In nucleotides, the CDR3 is TGTGCCAGTTCATGGGGAGACAACTCTGGAAACACCATATATTTT. Translating gives CASSWGDNSGNTIYF. J is TRBJ1-3 and V is TRBV19; D gene uncertain. CDR3 size: 15 residues. Germline loops: CDR1 LNHDA, CDR2 SQIVND (reference sequence). V was shortened by 8 bases and J by 0 bases, with 14 bases between the two germline ends.

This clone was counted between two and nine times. The CDR3, as DNA: TGTGCCAGCAAAGGGGGGAACACTGAAGCTTTCTTT. Translating gives CASKGGNTEAFF. This chain joins TRBV6-5 and TRBJ1-1, with D possibly matching TRBD1 (6 bases). Trimming left V 7 bases short and J 1 base short, with 7 bases between. This CDR3 spans 12 amino acids. From germline, CDR1 is MNHEY and CDR2 SVGAGI.

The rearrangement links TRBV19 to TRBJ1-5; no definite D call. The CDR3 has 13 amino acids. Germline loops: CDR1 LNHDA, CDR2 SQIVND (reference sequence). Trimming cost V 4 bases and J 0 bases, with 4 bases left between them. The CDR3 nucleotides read TGTGCCAGTAGTACATTTAGCAATCAGCCCCAGCATTTT. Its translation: CASSTFSNQPQHF.

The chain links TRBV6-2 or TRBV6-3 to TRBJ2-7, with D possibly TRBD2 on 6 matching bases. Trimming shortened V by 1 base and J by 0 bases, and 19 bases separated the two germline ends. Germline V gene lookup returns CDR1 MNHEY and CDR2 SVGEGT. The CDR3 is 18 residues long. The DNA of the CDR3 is TGTGCCAGCAGTTACTTTCTAATACTAAGCGGGCCCTCCTACGAGCAGTACTTC. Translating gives CASSYFLILSGPSYEQYF.

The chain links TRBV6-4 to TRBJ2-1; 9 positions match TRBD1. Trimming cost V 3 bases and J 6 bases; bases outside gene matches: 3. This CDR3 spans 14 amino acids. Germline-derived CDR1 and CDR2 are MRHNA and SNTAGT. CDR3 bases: TGTGCCAGCAGTGAGGGACAGGGCGCCAATGAGCAGTTCTTC. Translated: CASSEGQGANEQFF.

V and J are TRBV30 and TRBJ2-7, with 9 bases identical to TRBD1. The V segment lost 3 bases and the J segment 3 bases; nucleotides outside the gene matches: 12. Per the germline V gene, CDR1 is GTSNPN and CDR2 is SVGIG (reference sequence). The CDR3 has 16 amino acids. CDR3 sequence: CAWRWYLGTGYYEQYF. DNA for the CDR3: TGTGCCTGGAGGTGGTATCTCGGGACAGGGTACTACGAGCAGTACTTC.